This T cell receptor (beta chain) was captured by sequencing in a study of tumor-infiltrating lymphocytes in primary liver carcinoma. The CDR3 is made up of 17 amino acids. V was clipped by 7 bases and J by 1 base, with 19 bases between them. Germline V gene lookup returns CDR1 SGHNT and CDR2 YENEEA. Alongside blood RNA obtained from unsorted whole blood, germline DNA was also extracted. The input was 500 ng total RNA; TCR beta cDNA was made from it with a constant-region primer. Generation of the TCR beta libraries relied on three nested multiplex PCR rounds using slightly modified ARM-PCR. Investigators reported that the first two PCR rounds, at roughly 10 cycles each, used TRBV1-TRBV30 forward primers with a C-beta reverse primer. TCRdb ran MiXCR on the multiplex PCR reads and lists one entry per CDR3 protein. Of fewer than 250,000 distinct CDR3 sequences detected, less than 65% appear once; the ten largest clones hold roughly 6.8%.

The clonotype originates from a woman aged 55-69 years with primary liver carcinoma and hepatitis B virus infection. The material sequenced was peripheral blood. This rearrangement joins TRBV11-3 to TRBJ2-2, with TRBD1 as a possible D gene (5 bases). Written as DNA, the CDR3 is TGTGCCAGCAACTTCGATCAGGGCAAAGGGAACACCGGGGAGCTGTTTTTT. Translating gives CASNFDQGKGNTGELFF.